This T cell receptor beta chain is from a study of blood T cells in healthy people across ages. A second about 6 to 11 cycle PCR used barcoded and J-beta primers. TCRdb re-derived calls from the 5' RACE reads in MiXCR, one entry per CDR3 protein. The data show 1.5 million or so distinct CDR3 sequences, under 55% seen once. Between the trimmed V and J ends, which lost 4 bases and 1 base, there was a span of 17 bases. The germline V gene has CDR1 SGHRS and CDR2 YFSETQ. CDR3 size: 16 residues. The clonotype originates from a woman between 18 and 29 years old in good health. The chain uses TRBV5-1 and TRBJ1-2, with D maybe TRBD1 (5 bases). The sample consisted of blood. The CDR3 DNA follows: TGCGCCAGCAGCCGGGGTGAGGGGAGTCTTAACTATGGCTACACCTTC. Residues: CASSRGEGSLNYGYTF.